This TCR beta chain appears in the sequencing data of a study of cytomegalovirus exposure and HLA in healthy donors. Background on the study: The approximately 110 validation repertoires, a later analysis reported, used the same platform as the approximately 650 first-cohort repertoires.

General study results and limits: There were 150 or so TCR beta chains listed as cytomegalovirus-associated.

These donors were members of the approximately 110-subject validation cohort, a group separate from the approximately 670-subject first cohort. CDR1 and CDR2 (germline): MNHEY, SMNVEV (reference sequence). CDR3 length: 15 amino acids. V shed 2 bases and J 1 base; nucleotides not matched to a gene: 3. Worth noting for this clone: What it binds is not known. Other DNA sequences within the sample encode an identical CDR3.

Assay used: immunoSEQ multiplex PCR; TCRdb lists only in-frame clones, some missing. The sample consists of a few hundred thousand clones, 70% to 90% of them appearing once. The receptor comes from a woman younger than 30 in good health and CMV-seronegative. Sequenced material: PBMCs. This sequence joins TRBV27 and TRBJ1-1; 8 nucleotides line up with TRBD1. DNA of the CDR3: TGTGCCAGCAGTTTAAGAACAGGGGGGAACACTGAAGCTTTCTTT. Translation gives CASSLRTGGNTEAFF.